This T cell receptor beta chain was identified during a study of blood T cells in healthy people across ages. Worth noting for this clonotype: Antigen unknown.

Sample-barcoded 5' priming and a J-beta primer mix drove a second PCR of roughly 7 to 11 cycles. Each CDR3 protein is one row after TCRdb ran MiXCR on the 5' RACE reads. Of about 570,000 distinct CDR3 sequences in the sample, around 27% were seen once. V lost 6 bases and J 5 bases, leaving 10 bases between the germline ends. The CDR3 is 13 amino acids. Germline V gene data show CDR1 as LNHNV and CDR2 as YYDKDF (reference sequence). Findings and caveats of the study: There was a strong correlation between TCR beta diversity and naive T cell percentage.

The data also belong to a second study, concerning T cells of mothers and their children. That work adds: Study donors consisted of three healthy Caucasian mothers and their six children.

The rearrangement uses TRBV15 and TRBJ1-4; D is uncertain. The TCR sequence derives from a boy aged 2 to 10 in good health. Source material: blood. CDR3 region: CATRSGLNEKLFF. CDR3 sequence (DNA): TGTGCCACCAGATCCGGTCTGAATGAAAAACTGTTTTTT.